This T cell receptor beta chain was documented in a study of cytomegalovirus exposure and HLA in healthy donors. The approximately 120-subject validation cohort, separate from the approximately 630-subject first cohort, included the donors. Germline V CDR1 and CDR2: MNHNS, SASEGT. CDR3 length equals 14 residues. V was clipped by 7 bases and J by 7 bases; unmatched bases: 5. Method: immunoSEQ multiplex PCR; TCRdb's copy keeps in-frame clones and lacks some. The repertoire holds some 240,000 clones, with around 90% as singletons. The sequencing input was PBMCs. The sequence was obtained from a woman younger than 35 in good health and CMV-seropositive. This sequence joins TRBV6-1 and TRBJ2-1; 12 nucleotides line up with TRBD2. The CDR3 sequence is CASTRLAGENEQFF. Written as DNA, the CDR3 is TGTGCCAGCACCCGACTAGCGGGAGAGAATGAGCAGTTCTTC.